The 28 T cell receptor beta chains presented below share a single source sample, sequenced in a study of cytomegalovirus exposure and HLA in healthy donors (dated by TCRdb to 2016 to 2017). Preparation of the library involved the immunoSEQ multiplex PCR assay. For the multiplex PCR, a mixture combining 60 forward primers for TCR Vbeta segments and 13 reverse primers for TCR Jbeta segments was used. Held by TCRdb, this immuneACCESS table contains in-frame sequences only and omits some clones. Under half of the omission traces to an unresolved V gene where checked; the cause of the rest is unknown. Across this sample there are 140,000 to 150,000 clones, with 88% seen only once. Roughly 0.5% of the sample is in the top ten clones. What was sequenced was PBMCs. Every receptor here comes from a woman in her thirties or forties in good health and CMV-seronegative.

Remarks on this clone: The junction shows a germline mismatch at one end, possibly a read error. The CDR3, as DNA: TGTGCTAGCAGCTTAACGCTAGCGGGAGGTAATGAGCAGTTCTTC. Translated: CASSLTLAGGNEQFF. The V and J genes are TRBV7-7 and TRBJ2-1; 11 bases fit TRBD2. CDR1 and CDR2 (germline): SSHAT, FNYEAQ (reference sequence). This CDR3 is 15 amino acids long. The full variable domain, in which reference TRBV7-7 and TRBJ2-1 provide the parts outside the CDR3, is GAGVSQSPRYKVTKRGQDVTLRCDPISSHATLYWYQQALGQGPEFLTYFNYEAQPDKSGLPSDRFSAERPEGSISTLTIQRTEQRDSAMYRCASSLTLAGGNEQFFGPGTRLTVL.

This chain joins TRBV19 and TRBJ2-1, with D tentatively TRBD1 (5 bases). The length of the CDR3 is 13 residues. The V end was cut by 7 bases, the J end by 7 bases, with 14 bases between. Germline V gene lookup returns CDR1 LNHDA and CDR2 SQIVND (reference sequence). CDR3 loop: CASNGRRVNEQFF. CDR3 DNA: TGTGCCAGTAACGGGCGCAGGGTGAATGAGCAGTTCTTC.

The rearrangement joins TRBV10-3 to TRBJ2-7, with D tentatively TRBD1 (5 bases). The germline V gene encodes CDR1 ENHRY and CDR2 SYGVKD. Between the trimmed V and J ends, which lost 4 bases and 4 bases, there was a span of 11 bases. This CDR3 region has 13 residues. CDR3 amino acids: CAISARVEYEQYF. The CDR3 DNA reads TGTGCCATCAGTGCCAGGGTGGAGTACGAGCAGTACTTC.

The chain recombines TRBV19 with TRBJ1-5; D is unclear. Trimming took off 3 bases at V and 6 bases at J, with 6 bases between the two ends. The CDR3 has 12 amino acids. The germline gives CDR1 LNHDA, CDR2 SQIVND (reference sequence). DNA for the CDR3: TGTGCCAGTAGTATGAGGTTTCAGCCCCAGCATTTT. Translation gives CASSMRFQPQHF.

V gene TRBV4-1 combines with J gene TRBJ2-7; 8 bases fit TRBD2. Germline values: CDR1 MGHRA, CDR2 YSYEKL. Trimming took 3 bases from V and 7 from J; bases not matched to a gene: 14. The CDR3 is made up of 16 amino acids. CDR3 DNA sequence: TGCGCCAGCAGCCACCCCCCCGGCAGCGGGAGAGGTGAGCAGTACTTC. Protein product: CASSHPPGSGRGEQYF.

The chain joins TRBV4-1 to TRBJ1-6; 7 bases fit TRBD1. CDR3 length: 16 residues. J gave up 5 bases and V 1 base, and 5 bases lay outside the gene matches. The germline V gene encodes CDR1 MGHRA and CDR2 YSYEKL. CDR3 sequence reads: CASSQVPDRDNSPLHF. For the CDR3, the DNA is TGCGCCAGCAGCCAAGTTCCCGACAGGGATAATTCACCCCTCCACTTT.

The chain links TRBV23-1 to TRBJ1-6; TRBD1 matches at 7 bases. TRBV23-1 is reported as an ORF; its role is uncertain. The V segment lost 11 bases and the J segment 8 bases; nucleotides outside the gene matches: 6. The CDR3 totals 12 residues. The CDR3 DNA sequence: TGCGCCCGGAGGGACAGCTATTCACCCCTCCACTTT. Protein product: CARRDSYSPLHF.

The rearrangement links TRBV5-1 to TRBJ2-3; D is possibly TRBD1 (5 bases). CDR3 length: 14 amino acids. CDR1 is SGHRS, CDR2 YFSETQ, per germline. Trimming took 2 bases from V and 2 from J, leaving 9 bases between them. The CDR3 loop reads CASSLTGATDTQYF. The CDR3 nucleotides are TGCGCCAGCAGCTTAACAGGAGCCACAGATACGCAGTATTTT.

The chain is built from TRBV5-1 and TRBJ2-5; 7 bases line up with TRBD1. Germline V gene lookup returns CDR1 SGHRS and CDR2 YFSETQ. V was pared by 1 base and J by 6 bases, with 6 bases of the junction left unmatched. The CDR3 is 14 amino acids. The CDR3 DNA follows: TGCGCCAGCAGCTTGATCCAGGGGGAGAAGACCCAGTACTTC. Translating gives CASSLIQGEKTQYF.

The chain combines TRBV10-3 with TRBJ1-2, with 9 bases that match TRBD1. There are 14 residues in the CDR3. Germline V CDR1 and CDR2: ENHRY, SYGVKD. The J segment lost 4 bases and the V segment lost 5 bases, leaving 5 bases of the junction unmatched. The CDR3 DNA sequence: TGTGCCATCAGTCAGTGGGGACAGGGCTATGGCTACACCTTC. It specifies CAISQWGQGYGYTF.

This chain joins TRBV7-9 and TRBJ2-3; D is unclear. Trimming took 9 bases from V and 6 from J, leaving 7 bases between them. The CDR3 has 10 residues. The V gene's germline CDR1 is SEHNR and CDR2 FQNEAQ (reference sequence). The DNA for the CDR3 is TGTGCCAGTAGTGTGGATACGCAGTATTTT. Encoded protein: CASSVDTQYF.

The chain is built from TRBV29-1 and TRBJ2-7; 7 bases map to TRBD2. The germline gives CDR1 SQVTM, CDR2 ANQGSEA. Trimming cost V 4 bases and J 2 bases; bases outside gene matches: 5. The length of the CDR3 is 13 residues. CDR3 residues: CSVAVGGAYEQYF. For the CDR3, the DNA is TGCAGCGTTGCGGTGGGAGGGGCCTACGAGCAGTACTTC.

The chain joins TRBV7-2 to TRBJ2-1, with D perhaps matching TRBD2 (5 bases). The V and J ends lost 4 bases and 2 bases respectively, with 12 bases between them. Germline V gives CDR1 SGHTA, CDR2 FQGNSA. CDR3 length equals 15 residues. CDR3 bases: TGTGCCAGCAGCTCCCAACCGGGAACCTACAATGAGCAGTTCTTC. It specifies CASSSQPGTYNEQFF.

This clone turned up a few times. This chain joins TRBV7-9 and TRBJ1-4, with TRBD1 matching over 10 bases. Germline CDR1 and CDR2: SEHNR and FQNEAQ (reference sequence). The CDR3 length is 16 residues. V dropped 3 bases and J dropped 8; count of bases not matched to a gene: 9. CDR3 sequence (DNA): TGTGCCAGCAGCTTTTCATCCGGGACAGGGGACGAAAAACTGTTTTTT. Protein sequence: CASSFSSGTGDEKLFF.

This sequence joins TRBV6-5 and TRBJ1-4; no clear D. Germline loops: CDR1 MNHEY, CDR2 SVGAGI. Trimming took 2 bases from V and 11 from J, leaving 6 bases between them. This CDR3 contains 11 residues. CDR3 DNA: TGTGCCAGCAGTTACGGAGTGAAACTGTTTTTT. Translating gives CASSYGVKLFF.

The chain employs TRBV7-9 and TRBJ1-1; 7 positions agree with TRBD1. CDR1 and CDR2 from the germline V gene are SEHNR and FQNEAQ (reference sequence). The CDR3 loop spans 14 amino acids. The junction had 7 bases not matched to a gene; V was cut back by 5 bases and J by 4 bases. The CDR3, as DNA: TGTGCCAGCAGCGTGGCAGGGGGAGGCACTGAAGCTTTCTTT. Its protein product is CASSVAGGGTEAFF.

The rearrangement uses TRBV6-1 and TRBJ2-5, with 9 bases lining up with TRBD2. This CDR3 spans 16 amino acids. V shed 2 bases, J shed 5 bases, and the junction held 9 bases outside the gene matches. Germline CDR1 MNHNS, CDR2 SASEGT. CDR3 region: CASSEFGTSKSETQYF. Here the CDR3 DNA reads TGTGCCAGCAGTGAATTCGGGACTAGCAAGAGCGAGACCCAGTACTTC.

This clone was picked up one time. The chain is built from TRBV19 and TRBJ1-2; maybe TRBD1 (5 bases). The CDR3 runs to 17 residues. Germline lookup yields CDR1 LNHDA and CDR2 SQIVND (reference sequence). Trimming cost V 3 bases and J 5 bases, with 22 bases left between them. The CDR3 loop is CASSIYPQAATSYGYTF. The CDR3, as DNA: TGTGCCAGTAGTATTTACCCACAGGCCGCAACGTCTTATGGCTACACCTTC.

V is TRBV4-1 and J is TRBJ2-5, with 11 bases identical to TRBD2. The CDR3 is made up of 16 amino acids. Germline CDR1 and CDR2: MGHRA and YSYEKL. Trimming cost V 1 base and J 1 base; bases outside gene matches: 2. CDR3 sequence (DNA): TGCGCCAGCAGCCAAGGCGGGACTAGCGGCCAAGAGACCCAGTACTTC. Its translation: CASSQGGTSGQETQYF.

This chain links TRBV9 with TRBJ2-3, with D tentatively TRBD2 (7 bases). Germline CDR1 and CDR2: SGDLS and YYNGEE. The V gene lost 4 bases and the J gene lost 2 bases, with 14 bases spanning the gap. The CDR3 extends over 15 amino acids. The CDR3: CASSSRGGATDTQYF. The CDR3 region has the DNA TGTGCCAGCAGCTCAAGGGGGGGTGCCACAGATACGCAGTATTTT. The complete variable domain, with remaining parts taken from reference TRBV9 and TRBJ2-3, reads DSGVTQTPKHLITATGQRVTLRCSPRSGDLSVYWYQQSLDQGLQFLIQYYNGEERAKGNILERFSAQQFPDLHSELNLSSLELGDSALYFCASSSRGGATDTQYFGPGTRLTVL.

V gene TRBV11-3 combines with J gene TRBJ2-7; 7 bases match TRBD1. The CDR3 is 16 residues long. V shed 1 base and J 3 bases; nucleotides not matched to a gene: 9. CDR1 and CDR2 (germline): SGHNT, YENEEA. The CDR3 nucleotides are TGTGCCAGCAGCTTAGGAATCAGGGGGTACGTCTACGAGCAGTACTTC. It codes for CASSLGIRGYVYEQYF.

The DNA for the CDR3 is TGTGCCAGCAGAGAAATCGGTGGACTAGCGGGAGTTACCGGGGAGCTGTTTTTT. This sequence encodes CASREIGGLAGVTGELFF. The chain recombines TRBV6-1 with TRBJ2-2; 13 positions match TRBD2. J gave up 5 bases and V 6 bases, and 12 bases lay outside the gene matches. The CDR3 contains 18 residues. The germline gives CDR1 MNHNS, CDR2 SASEGT.

This clone appeared a single time. The chain combines TRBV13 with TRBJ2-7, with 9 nucleotides matching TRBD1. The trim removed 4 bases at V and 6 bases at J, leaving 13 bases unmatched. From germline, CDR1 is PRHDT and CDR2 FYEKMQ (reference sequence). The CDR3 has 16 amino acids. CDR3 nucleotide sequence: TGTGCCAGCAGCTGGGTAAAGGGACAGGGACTCGGCGAGCAGTACTTC. Its protein is CASSWVKGQGLGEQYF.

The V gene is TRBV10-3, the J gene TRBJ2-7, with D possibly TRBD1 on 5 matching bases. Germline CDR1 reads ENHRY; CDR2 reads SYGVKD. The CDR3 is made up of 14 amino acids. Trimming removed 10 bases at V and 0 bases at J, with 16 bases between. The CDR3 bases are TGTGCCACGTACCCAGGGTCGGTCTCCTACGAGCAGTACTTC. This translates into CATYPGSVSYEQYF.

The chain carries TRBV27 and TRBJ2-1; 15 nucleotides agree with TRBD2. Unmatched junction bases numbered 13, after V lost 6 bases and J lost 7 bases. CDR1 is MNHEY, CDR2 SMNVEV, per germline (reference sequence). CDR3 size: 18 residues. In nucleotides, the CDR3 is TGTGCCAGCAGCCCCGGGATATGGACTAGCGGGAGGGGGAATGAGCAGTTCTTC. Amino acids: CASSPGIWTSGRGNEQFF.

This clone was counted between two and nine times. The gene calls are TRBV4-1 and TRBJ1-2, with 7 nucleotides matching TRBD1. The V gene's germline CDR1 is MGHRA and CDR2 YSYEKL. V lost 3 bases and J lost 7; bases outside the gene matches: 11. The CDR3 is 15 residues long. CDR3 region: CASSQVPDRVGGYTF. The CDR3 nucleotides read TGCGCCAGCAGCCAGGTCCCAGACAGGGTGGGTGGCTACACCTTC.

J is TRBJ2-5 and V is TRBV10-3, with 9 bases identical to TRBD2. Germline CDR1 and CDR2: ENHRY and SYGVKD. The V gene end was trimmed by 5 bases and the J gene end by 4 bases; junction bases not matched to a gene: 5. The CDR3 spans 14 residues. This chain's CDR3 is CAISSGGRGETQYF. The CDR3 DNA sequence: TGTGCCATCAGTTCGGGCGGGAGGGGAGAGACCCAGTACTTC.

The chain couples TRBV2 to TRBJ2-1; 7 bases match TRBD2. In germline, CDR1 is SNHLY, CDR2 FYNNEI. Trimming cost V 5 bases and J 5 bases; bases outside gene matches: 9. The CDR3 spans 15 residues. The CDR3 spells CASSPTSTLDNEQFF. CDR3 DNA: TGTGCCAGCAGTCCGACTAGCACTTTGGACAATGAGCAGTTCTTC.